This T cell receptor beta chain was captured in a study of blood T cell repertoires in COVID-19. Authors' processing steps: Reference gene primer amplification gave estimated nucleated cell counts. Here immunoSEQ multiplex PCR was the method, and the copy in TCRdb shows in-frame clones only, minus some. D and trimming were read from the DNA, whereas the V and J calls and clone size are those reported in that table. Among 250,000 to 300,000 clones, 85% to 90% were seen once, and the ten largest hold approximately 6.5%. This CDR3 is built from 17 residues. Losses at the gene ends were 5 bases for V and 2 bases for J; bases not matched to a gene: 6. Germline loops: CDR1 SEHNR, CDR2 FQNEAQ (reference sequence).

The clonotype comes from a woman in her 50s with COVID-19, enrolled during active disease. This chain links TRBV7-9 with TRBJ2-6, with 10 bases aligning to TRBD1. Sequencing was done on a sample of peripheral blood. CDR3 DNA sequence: TGTGCCAGCAGCCCGGGACAGGGGAGGGCTGGGGCCAACGTCCTGACTTTC. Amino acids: CASSPGQGRAGANVLTF. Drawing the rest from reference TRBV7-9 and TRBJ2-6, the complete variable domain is DTGVSQNPRHKITKRGQNVTFRCDPISEHNRLYWYRQTLGQGPEFLTYFQNEAQLEKSRLLSDRFSAERPKGSFSTLEIQRTEQGDSAMYLCASSPGQGRAGANVLTFGAGSRLTVL.